This T cell receptor (beta chain) is drawn from a study of T-cell memory formation after mild COVID-19 (dated by TCRdb to about 2021). Background on the whole study: TCR sequence clusters from the two donors were found to be largely donor specific. T-cell clones expanding and contracting after mild COVID-19 in two donors were tracked by longitudinal TCRalpha and TCRbeta repertoire sequencing. Two young, previously healthy adult volunteers, one female and one male, were included in the cohort.

This clonotype appeared a few times. Its antigen target is currently unknown. Base qualities were left out, and no much larger clone turns up one base away. Ficoll-Paque density gradient centrifugation was the method used to isolate PBMCs. The study at large found these results: Contracting CD4+ clones were found mainly in CM and EM memory subsets, while CD8+ clones were enriched in EMRA. Only two mild cases were covered in the study, and larger cohorts including severe cases with pre-infection samples were considered necessary. Some responding clones were found in pre-infection memory, which suggests that pre-existing cross-reactive memory T cells took part in the SARS-CoV-2 response. SARS-CoV-2 specificity was not confirmed for the second-wave clones peaking on day 37. From day 15 to 85, contracting clones showed balanced CD4/CD8 phenotypes, whereas a second wave of clones that expanded from day 15 to 37 leaned towards CD4+.

Sequencing relied on an Illumina NovaSeq 6000. TCRalpha and TCRbeta cDNA libraries were constructed by 5'RACE with constant-segment primers, with sample barcodes and unique molecular identifiers being introduced. Trizol reagent was used to extract RNA from every sample. Libraries were amplified in two PCR steps, with a second sample barcode and Illumina TruSeq adapters added in the second step. Libraries were sequenced on an Illumina NovaSeq with 2 x 150 bp paired-end reads. The original methods were these. Demultiplexing of reads and collapsing into UMI-guided consensus sequences were performed with migec v1.2.7. Using mixcr v2.1.11, UMI consensuses were aligned to TRA and TRB V and J templates and then assembled into clonotypes. Expanded or contracted clonotypes were those called significant by both edgeR and NoisET, with noise models trained on biological replicates. For edgeR calls, the thresholds were a false discovery rate-adjusted p below 0.01 and a log2 fold-change of 1. As an exploratory analysis of dynamics, max-normalized trajectories of the 1000 most abundant clonotypes were examined by PCA with hierarchical clustering. Separately sequenced CD4+ and CD8+ repertoires were used to assign the CD4 or CD8 phenotype of responding clones. The raw public data were reprocessed by TCRdb itself: fastp quality trimming at Q25, MiXCR clonotype calling, in-frame beta chains only. Each entry merges the rows of one CDR3 protein and shows their most common DNA and genes. TCRdb assigned the V and J calls; the authors' analysis was not used. Here the sample has approximately 230,000 distinct CDR3 sequences; roughly 15% occur a single time. Clones ranked in the top ten supply 3.5% to 4% of the sample.

After removal of 8 bases from V and 7 bases from J, the junction retains 2 bases not matched to a gene. Spanning cysteine to phenylalanine, the CDR3 consists of 10 amino acids. Only the CDR3 portion is preserved as DNA: 30 bases, with reading frame beginning at the first base. CDR1 is given as DFQATT and CDR2 as SNEGSKA, both from the germline V gene (reference sequence). The sample taken for sequencing was PBMCs or a T cell subset sorted from them (not recorded which). This clonotype was obtained from a man in his late teens or twenties who had mild COVID-19 (a few samples of this study predate the infection). The sample titles of this study are shuffled in the database, so cell type and time point are left out; the donor was told from shared clones. The V gene is TRBV20-1 and the J gene is TRBJ2-1; TRBD1 lines up with 7 middle nucleotides. Read as DNA, the sequence is TGCAGTCCACAGGGGAATGAGCAGTTCTTC. It encodes CSPQGNEQFF.